This record covers a single TCR beta chain. The germline V and J ends were trimmed by 5 bases and 3 bases, with 15 bases remaining between them. The CDR3 contains 14 residues. CDR1 and CDR2 from the germline V gene are SQVTM and ANQGSEA. This sample is drawn from a study of blood T cell repertoires in COVID-19. Across the study: COVID-19 samples collected from the United States, Italy and Spain covered acute and convalescent phases. Sample material is recorded as cDNA or gDNA derived from T cells, B-cell-depleted T cells, or PBMCs.

The authors' processing: Reference gene primer amplification gave estimated nucleated cell counts. Clones were read by immunoSEQ multiplex PCR, and TCRdb kept only the in-frame ones, dropping some. The DNA was the basis for D and trimming; V, J and clone size are from that table. The sample lists about 82,000 clones, over 70% seen once, with about 11% in the top ten. The chain uses TRBV29-1 and TRBJ2-3; D is possibly TRBD2 (6 bases). The sequence derives from a woman in her 40s with active or convalescent COVID-19. Sequenced input: peripheral blood. CDR3 sequence reads: CSVKVGGNTDTQYF. CDR3 DNA: TGCAGCGTTAAGGTTGGAGGGAATACAGATACGCAGTATTTT.